This passage covers 30 T cell receptor beta chains from one sample sequenced in a study of beta chain features in type 1 diabetes. Study-wide results and caveats: Shorter TCRB CDR3s, moderately but significantly so, marked every one of the four CD4+ subsets in Type 1 diabetes patients.

The study reverse transcribed the entire isolated RNA, so it sequenced expressed TCRB transcripts. TCRdb keeps only in-frame clones here, not all; method: immunoSEQ multiplex PCR. The sample holds roughly 160,000 clones, around 7.9% seen once. No antigen has been assigned to these receptors. The sequenced sample was central memory CD4+ T cells from blood. The receptors were sampled from a man between 18 and 29 years old with type 1 diabetes.

The chain is built from TRBV7-2 and TRBJ2-1, with TRBD2 matching 8 bases. Germline V gives CDR1 SGHTA, CDR2 FQGNSA. V dropped 3 bases and J dropped 2; count of bases not matched to a gene: 3. This CDR3 region has 15 residues. The DNA of the CDR3 is TGTGCCAGCAGCTTTCGGGGGGGCGCCTACAATGAGCAGTTCTTC. Protein product: CASSFRGGAYNEQFF.

This clone showed up just a few times. This chain uses TRBV11-2 with TRBJ1-3; D is unresolved. Trimming removed 1 base at V and 4 bases at J, with 5 bases between. Germline V CDR1 and CDR2: SGHAT, FQNNGV. The CDR3 length is 13 residues. CDR3 coding DNA: TGTGCCAGCAGCTTAGTTCGGGGAAACACCATATATTTT. Its translation is CASSLVRGNTIYF. The full variable domain, rest sourced from reference TRBV11-2 and TRBJ1-3, is EAGVAQSPRYKIIEKRQSVAFWCNPISGHATLYWYQQILGQGPKLLIQFQNNGVVDDSQLPKDRFSAERLKGVDSTLKIQPAKLEDSAVYLCASSLVRGNTIYFGEGSWLTVV.

This clone came up a few times. The rearrangement uses TRBV4-1 and TRBJ2-6; tentatively, D is TRBD1 (5 bases). This CDR3 has 17 residues. Germline lookup yields CDR1 MGHRA and CDR2 YSYEKL. Trimming stripped 4 bases from V and 0 bases from J, with 13 bases between. This chain's CDR3 is CASSPFTGFSGANVLTF. The CDR3 DNA is TGCGCCAGCAGCCCCTTCACAGGCTTCTCTGGGGCCAACGTCCTGACTTTC.

This clone showed up just a few times. The chain recombines TRBV30 with TRBJ1-6, with D possibly being TRBD1 (6 bases). The germline V gene has CDR1 GTSNPN and CDR2 SVGIG (reference sequence). Trimming removed 4 bases from V and 9 bases from J, with 10 bases in between. The CDR3 sequence is 12 residues long. The CDR3 DNA is TGTGCCTGGACGGTGGGGGCTTCACCCCTCCACTTT. Translation gives CAWTVGASPLHF.

This rearrangement joins TRBV11-2 to TRBJ2-7; 7 nucleotides agree with TRBD1. Germline V lookup: CDR1 SGHAT, CDR2 FQNNGV. There are 16 residues in the CDR3. With V trimmed by 4 bases and J by 2 bases, 11 bases remained unmatched. CDR3 loop: CASSSHLQGTAYEQYF. The DNA of the CDR3 is TGTGCCAGCAGCTCGCACCTACAGGGGACGGCCTACGAGCAGTACTTC.

V is TRBV11-2 and J is TRBJ2-5; TRBD1 agrees at 7 bases. Germline V CDR1 and CDR2: SGHAT, FQNNGV. With 5 bases clipped from V and 1 base from J, the junction kept 10 bases outside the gene matches. The CDR3 totals 16 residues. In DNA, the CDR3 is TGTGCCAGCAGCCGCAGAAACGACAGGGTCCAAGAGACCCAGTACTTC. Protein: CASSRRNDRVQETQYF. The whole variable domain, filled in from reference TRBV11-2 and TRBJ2-5, reads EAGVAQSPRYKIIEKRQSVAFWCNPISGHATLYWYQQILGQGPKLLIQFQNNGVVDDSQLPKDRFSAERLKGVDSTLKIQPAKLEDSAVYLCASSRRNDRVQETQYFGPGTRLLVL.

J is TRBJ2-1 and V is TRBV5-6, with D unclear. Germline CDR1 reads SGHDT; CDR2 reads YYEEEE. The CDR3 spans 16 residues. The ends were cut back, 0 bases at V and 3 bases at J, with 13 bases in the middle. Here the CDR3 reads CASSLGTGNLYNEQFF. In nucleotides, the CDR3 is TGTGCCAGCAGCTTGGGCACGGGTAATCTCTACAATGAGCAGTTCTTC.

Only a few counts were recorded for this clone. V and J are TRBV6-5 and TRBJ2-6, with TRBD2 as a possible D gene (5 bases). Per germline, CDR1 MNHEY and CDR2 SVGAGI. Trimming took 0 bases from V and 2 from J, leaving 5 bases between them. The CDR3 covers 15 residues. This CDR3 reads CASSYSTTGANVLTF. The CDR3 nucleotides read TGTGCCAGCAGTTACTCGACTACTGGGGCCAACGTCCTGACTTTC.

The chain is built from TRBV15 and TRBJ2-7; the match to TRBD2 covers 14 bases. In germline, CDR1 is LNHNV, CDR2 YYDKDF (reference sequence). The CDR3 sequence is 15 residues long. The V and J ends lost 0 bases and 7 bases, in that order; junction bases with no gene match: 2. CDR3 nucleotide sequence: TGTGCCACCAGCAGAGACAGGACTAGCGGGAGGGAGCAGTACTTC. Encoded protein: CATSRDRTSGREQYF.

J is TRBJ2-5 and V is TRBV7-2, with 7 bases that match TRBD2. The CDR3 extends over 17 amino acids. Per germline, CDR1 SGHTA and CDR2 FQGNSA. Trimming cost V 5 bases and J 5 bases; bases outside gene matches: 17. As DNA, the CDR3 is TGTGCCAGCAGCCGGTCAGCCGGGGGGAATACTCGGGAGACCCAGTACTTC. Its translation: CASSRSAGGNTRETQYF.

This clone was seen once. The CDR3 loop reads CASSELAGGYEQYF. The CDR3 region has the DNA TGTGCCAGCAGTGAGTTAGCGGGAGGTTACGAGCAGTACTTC. J is TRBJ2-7 and V is TRBV2; TRBD2 matches at 10 bases. Germline CDR1 and CDR2: SNHLY and FYNNEI. Unmatched junction bases numbered 3, after V lost 3 bases and J lost 4 bases. The CDR3 covers 14 residues. Supplemented by reference TRBV2 and TRBJ2-7, the full variable domain reads EPEVTQTPSHQVTQMGQEVILRCVPISNHLYFYWYRQILGQKVEFLVSFYNNEISEKSEIFDDQFSVERPDGSNFTLKIRSTKLEDSAMYFCASSELAGGYEQYFGPGTRLTVT.

A few counts support this clone. The rearrangement links TRBV6-6 to TRBJ2-7; D is unclear. The germline V gene has CDR1 MNHNY and CDR2 SVGAGI (reference sequence). V was pared by 2 bases and J by 9 bases, with 11 bases between. The CDR3 is made up of 12 amino acids. DNA of the CDR3: TGTGCCAGCAGTTACGAACTACGAGGGCAGTACTTC. Protein sequence: CASSYELRGQYF.

V usage is TRBV29-1 and J usage is TRBJ2-1; no firm D call. The CDR3 runs 12 residues. CDR1 and CDR2 from the germline V gene are SQVTM and ANQGSEA. V was shortened by 6 bases and J by 3 bases, with 9 bases between the two germline ends. In nucleotides, the CDR3 is TGCAGCGTCGCAAACAGCTACAATGAGCAGTTCTTC. Protein product: CSVANSYNEQFF.

V usage is TRBV18 and J usage is TRBJ1-1, with a possible D match to TRBD1 (6 bases). The V gene lost 3 bases and the J gene lost 2 bases, with 10 bases spanning the gap. The CDR3 length is 14 residues. CDR1 KGHSH and CDR2 LQKENI come from the germline V gene. As DNA, the CDR3 is TGTGCCAGCTCACCCTCAGGGGTTAACACTGAAGCTTTCTTT. Its protein product is CASSPSGVNTEAFF.

The rearrangement joins TRBV4-2 to TRBJ1-2; 7 bases line up with TRBD1. Per germline, CDR1 LGHNA and CDR2 YNFKEQ. After removal of 0 bases from V and 1 base from J, the junction contained 5 bases not matched to a gene. The CDR3 extends over 16 amino acids. The CDR3 region has the DNA TGTGCCAGCAGCCAAGATAACAGGGGCCATAACTATGGCTACACCTTC. Translated, it gives CASSQDNRGHNYGYTF.

This clone turned up a few times. This chain links TRBV7-9 with TRBJ2-3; no definite D call. This CDR3 region has 14 residues. Germline lookup yields CDR1 SEHNR and CDR2 FQNEAQ (reference sequence). Deletions cut 6 bases from V and 0 bases from J, with 10 bases between. CDR3 protein: CASRLLSSTDTQYF. The CDR3 DNA follows: TGTGCCAGCAGACTCCTCTCAAGCACAGATACGCAGTATTTT.

A few counts support this clone. The chain is built from TRBV5-1 and TRBJ2-5; 7 nucleotides line up with TRBD1. From germline, CDR1 is SGHRS and CDR2 YFSETQ. The ends lost 3 bases at V and 1 base at J; junction bases unmatched: 6. The CDR3 is 15 amino acids. DNA of the CDR3: TGCGCCAGCAGCTACAGGGGTGGACCCCAAGAGACCCAGTACTTC. Amino acids: CASSYRGGPQETQYF.

The table lists this clone with a few counts. The chain combines TRBV29-1 with TRBJ2-7; D is unclear. Germline V gene lookup returns CDR1 SQVTM and CDR2 ANQGSEA. This CDR3 is 11 amino acids long. The V gene lost 6 bases and the J gene lost 0 bases, with 6 bases spanning the gap. CDR3 nucleotide sequence: TGCAGCGTAGGCGGCTCCTACGAGCAGTACTTC. Its translation: CSVGGSYEQYF.

This clone has a handful of counts. V gene TRBV2 combines with J gene TRBJ2-1, with a tentative D call TRBD1 (5 bases). Germline lookup yields CDR1 SNHLY and CDR2 FYNNEI. The CDR3 consists of 16 residues. Deletions cut 5 bases from V and 0 bases from J, with 14 bases between. The CDR3 protein is CASSPRQRSSYNEQFF. In nucleotides, the CDR3 is TGTGCCAGCAGTCCTCGACAGAGGAGCTCCTACAATGAGCAGTTCTTC.

This clone was seen a handful of times. V usage is TRBV11-2 and J usage is TRBJ2-7; TRBD2 aligns across 8 bases. This CDR3 has 16 residues. V trimming: 5 bases; J trimming: 6 bases; junction bases outside the gene matches: 15. The germline gives CDR1 SGHAT, CDR2 FQNNGV. The CDR3 region is CASSPPFGLASGEQYF. In nucleotides, the CDR3 is TGTGCCAGCAGCCCCCCGTTTGGACTAGCATCAGGCGAGCAGTACTTC.

The J gene is TRBJ2-1, the V gene TRBV7-8, with TRBD2 matching 8 bases. The germline gives CDR1 SGHVS, CDR2 FQNEAQ. The J segment lost 6 bases and the V segment lost 4 bases, leaving 8 bases of the junction unmatched. This CDR3 comprises 15 residues. The CDR3 loop is CASSSTRGTSNEQFF. In nucleotides, the CDR3 is TGTGCCAGCAGCTCGACGCGGGGGACTAGCAATGAGCAGTTCTTC.

The chain uses TRBV2 and TRBJ2-5, with TRBD2 matching over 14 bases. The CDR3 is 16 residues long. The V gene's germline CDR1 is SNHLY and CDR2 FYNNEI. With 5 bases clipped from V and 4 bases from J, the junction kept 6 bases outside the gene matches. The CDR3 region has the DNA TGTGCCAGCAGTAGAGGACTAGCGGGAGGATCAGAGACCCAGTACTTC. Translated: CASSRGLAGGSETQYF.

The genes are TRBV7-9 and TRBJ1-2, with TRBD1 matching over 7 bases. V gave up 5 bases and J gave up 5 bases; unmatched junction bases: 8. The CDR3 runs 14 residues. Per germline, CDR1 SEHNR and CDR2 FQNEAQ (reference sequence). As DNA, the CDR3 is TGTGCCAGCAGCCGCGGAGGGGGCTGGTATGGCTACACCTTC. It codes for CASSRGGGWYGYTF.

This clone has only a few counts. V is TRBV2 and J is TRBJ1-5, with no clear D. Looked up from germline, CDR1 is SNHLY and CDR2 is FYNNEI. CDR3 length: 13 amino acids. Trimming shortened V by 2 bases and J by 5 bases, and 7 bases separated the two germline ends. In DNA form, the CDR3 reads TGTGCCAGCAGTGAAACAACCTATCAGCCCCAGCATTTT. It codes for CASSETTYQPQHF.

In its sample, this clone was seen a few times. The DNA for the CDR3 is TGTGCCAGCAGCTCCCCCAGGAAGACTGAAGCTTTCTTT. It encodes CASSSPRKTEAFF. V is TRBV7-2 and J is TRBJ1-1; D remains unclear. Germline V gene sequence: CDR1 SGHTA, CDR2 FQGNSA. V lost 4 bases and J lost 5, with 11 bases in between. The CDR3 runs to 13 residues.

A few counts support this clone. This chain links TRBV29-1 with TRBJ2-3, with a possible D match to TRBD2 (6 bases). This CDR3 is built from 15 residues. Germline-derived CDR1 and CDR2 are SQVTM and ANQGSEA. V was trimmed by 4 bases and J by 2 bases, leaving 16 bases between them. The CDR3 DNA reads as TGCAGCGTTGCCCCGACCGGGAGCCCCACAGATACGCAGTATTTT. Translation gives CSVAPTGSPTDTQYF.

The chain links TRBV25-1 to TRBJ2-3; 7 bases match TRBD2. Unmatched junction bases numbered 10, after V lost 4 bases and J lost 0 bases. The CDR3 contains 17 residues. Germline V CDR1 and CDR2: MGHDK, SYGVNS. CDR3 sequence: CASSAPRGRESTDTQYF. CDR3 in DNA: TGTGCCAGCAGTGCCCCGAGAGGGCGGGAGAGCACAGATACGCAGTATTTT.

The table lists this clone with a few counts. The V gene is TRBV30, the J gene TRBJ1-2; a possible D gene is TRBD1 (6 bases). There are 15 residues in the CDR3. Trimming left V 6 bases short and J 7 bases short, with 24 bases between. Germline CDR1 reads GTSNPN; CDR2 reads SVGIG (reference sequence). The CDR3 loop is CACSSTGRLWSGYTF. DNA of the CDR3: TGTGCCTGCTCCTCCACAGGGCGACTCTGGTCTGGCTACACCTTC.

V gene TRBV30 combines with J gene TRBJ2-3; the match to TRBD2 covers 7 bases. V lost 5 bases and J lost 1; bases outside the gene matches: 9. This CDR3 has 15 amino acids. Germline V gene sequence: CDR1 GTSNPN, CDR2 SVGIG (reference sequence). The CDR3 loop reads CAWHGLAVGTDTQYF. The CDR3 DNA reads TGTGCCTGGCACGGGCTAGCGGTGGGCACAGATACGCAGTATTTT. Looking up the rest from reference TRBV30 and TRBJ2-3 gives the full variable domain: SQTIHQWPATLVQPVGSPLSLECTVEGTSNPNLYWYRQAAGRGLQLLFYSVGIGQISSEVPQNLSASRPQDRQFILSSKKLLLSDSGFYLCAWHGLAVGTDTQYFGPGTRLTVL.

This chain joins TRBV28 and TRBJ2-3; 8 positions agree with TRBD2. Germline CDR1 is MDHEN and CDR2 is SYDVKM. V shed 7 bases and J 4 bases; nucleotides not matched to a gene: 7. There are 14 residues in the CDR3. CDR3 nucleotides: TGTGCCAGCACCAGAGCGGGAGTAGCAGATACGCAGTATTTT. Encoded protein: CASTRAGVADTQYF.